The sequence of this TCR beta chain was determined in a study of CD8 T cells in ankylosing spondylitis. Preparation of TCR beta libraries was done by quantitative 5'-RACE with molecular barcodes. Using its own MiXCR run on the 5' RACE reads, TCRdb lists one record per CDR3 protein. Of some 200,000 distinct CDR3 sequences in the sample, 6% to 8% were seen once. This CDR3 comprises 13 residues. Germline assignment: CDR1 WSHSY and CDR2 SAAADI. V was trimmed by 8 bases and J by 5 bases, leaving 16 bases between them. Overall study results and limits: Reportedly, matched ankylosing spondylitis synovial fluid was significantly enriched for disease-linked clones. Reactive arthritis synovial fluid and blood were previously reported to contain some motif variants. The study identified a TCR beta motif of about eight highly homologous variants that appeared characteristic of ankylosing spondylitis blood.

This clonotype was picked up many times. Its antigen is currently unknown. The sequenced sample consisted of blood, either unsorted or a sorted T cell fraction (not recorded which). The V gene is TRBV10-2, the J gene TRBJ2-7; D might be TRBD1 (6 bases). The receptor's source is a male donor with ankylosing spondylitis. The CDR3 region is CASATNRVNEQYF. DNA for the CDR3: TGCGCCAGCGCGACAAACAGGGTAAACGAGCAGTACTTC.